At least ten counts were recorded for the clone carrying this TCR beta chain. No antigen is known for it. The sample originates from a study of breast tumors, draining lymph nodes, adjacent tissues. The CDR3 loop spans 14 amino acids. In germline, CDR1 is MNHNS, CDR2 SASEGT. Trimming left V 6 bases short and J 7 bases short, with 19 bases between. TCRdb called the multiplex PCR reads again in MiXCR, with one record for every CDR3 protein. Of roughly 17,000 distinct CDR3 sequences listed, about 60% are singletons. Whole-study findings and limits: Findings are consistent with lymph node origin and intratumoral expansion of most tumor T cells. Compared with lymph nodes, tumors were less diverse; compared with nontumor tissue, more.

The sequence was obtained from a female donor with breast cancer. Some clones in this sample may be carry-over from other donors' samples. The chain carries TRBV6-1 and TRBJ2-7, with D uncertain. Sequenced sample: tumor-adjacent breast tissue. CDR3 coding DNA: TGTGCCAGCAGGCGACCCCAAGAGCCCCTGGAGCAGTACGTC. Translation: CASRRPQEPLEQYV.